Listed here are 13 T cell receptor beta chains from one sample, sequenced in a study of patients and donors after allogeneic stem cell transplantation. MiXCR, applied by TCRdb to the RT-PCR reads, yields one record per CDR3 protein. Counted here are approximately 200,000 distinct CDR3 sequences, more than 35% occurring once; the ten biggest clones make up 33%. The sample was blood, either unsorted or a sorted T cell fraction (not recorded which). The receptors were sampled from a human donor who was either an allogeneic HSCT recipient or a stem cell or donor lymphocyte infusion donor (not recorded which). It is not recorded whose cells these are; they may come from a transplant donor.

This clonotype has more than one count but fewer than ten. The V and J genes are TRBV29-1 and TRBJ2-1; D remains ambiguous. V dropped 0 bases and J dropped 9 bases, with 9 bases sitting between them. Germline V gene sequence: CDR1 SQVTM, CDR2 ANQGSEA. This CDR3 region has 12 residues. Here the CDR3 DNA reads TGCAGCGTTGAAGAAAATGGAGTTGAGCAGTTCTTC. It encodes CSVEENGVEQFF.

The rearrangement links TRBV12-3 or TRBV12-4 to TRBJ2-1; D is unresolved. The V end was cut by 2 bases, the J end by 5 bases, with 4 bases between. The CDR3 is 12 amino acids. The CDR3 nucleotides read TGTGCCAGCAGTTTACGGGACAATGAGCAGTTCTTC. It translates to CASSLRDNEQFF.

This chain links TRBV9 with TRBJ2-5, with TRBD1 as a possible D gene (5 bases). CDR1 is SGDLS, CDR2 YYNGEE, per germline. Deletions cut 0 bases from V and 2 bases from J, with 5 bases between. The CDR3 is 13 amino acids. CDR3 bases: TGTGCCAGCAGCGTAGAGGGGCAAGAGACCCAGTACTTC. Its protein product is CASSVEGQETQYF.

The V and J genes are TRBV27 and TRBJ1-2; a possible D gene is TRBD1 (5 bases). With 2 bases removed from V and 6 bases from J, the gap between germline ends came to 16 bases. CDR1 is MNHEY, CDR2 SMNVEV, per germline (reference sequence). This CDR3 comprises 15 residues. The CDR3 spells CASSLIPAGAHGYTF. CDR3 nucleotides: TGTGCCAGCAGTTTAATACCAGCCGGGGCGCATGGCTACACCTTC.

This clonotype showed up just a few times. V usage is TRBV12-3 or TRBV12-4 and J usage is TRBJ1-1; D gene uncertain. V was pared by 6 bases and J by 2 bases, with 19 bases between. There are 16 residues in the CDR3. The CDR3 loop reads CASRIHLPSTNTEAFF. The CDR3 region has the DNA TGTGCCAGCAGAATCCACCTTCCCAGTACCAACACTGAAGCTTTCTTT.

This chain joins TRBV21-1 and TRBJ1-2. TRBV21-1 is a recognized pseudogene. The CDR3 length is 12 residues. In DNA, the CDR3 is TGTGCCAGCAGCAAAGGAGAAGACGCCTACACCTTC. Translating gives CASSKGEDAYTF.

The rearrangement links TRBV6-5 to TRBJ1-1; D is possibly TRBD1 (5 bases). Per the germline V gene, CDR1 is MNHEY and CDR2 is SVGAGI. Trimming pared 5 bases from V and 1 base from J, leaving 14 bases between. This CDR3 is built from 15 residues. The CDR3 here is CASSPQGLGNTEAFF. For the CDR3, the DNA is TGTGCCAGCAGTCCCCAGGGCCTGGGGAACACTGAAGCTTTCTTT.

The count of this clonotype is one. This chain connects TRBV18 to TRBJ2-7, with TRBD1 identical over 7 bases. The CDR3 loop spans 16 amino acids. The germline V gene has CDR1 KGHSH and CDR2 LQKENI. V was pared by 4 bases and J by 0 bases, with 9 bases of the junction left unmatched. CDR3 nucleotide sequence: TGTGCCAGCTCACGGGATCGGACAGGCGTCTCCTACGAGCAGTACTTC. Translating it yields CASSRDRTGVSYEQYF.

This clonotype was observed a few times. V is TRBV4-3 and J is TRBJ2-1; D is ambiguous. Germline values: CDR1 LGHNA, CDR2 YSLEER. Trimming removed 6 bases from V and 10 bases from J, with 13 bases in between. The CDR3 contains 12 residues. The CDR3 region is CASSLAEGEQFF. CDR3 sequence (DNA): TGCGCCAGCAGTCTGGCCGAAGGGGAGCAGTTCTTC.

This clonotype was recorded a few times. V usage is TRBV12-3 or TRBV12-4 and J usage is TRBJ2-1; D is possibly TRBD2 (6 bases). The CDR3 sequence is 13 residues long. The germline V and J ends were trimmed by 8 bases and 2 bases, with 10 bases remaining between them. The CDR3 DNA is TGTGCCAGCGGGGTAGCGGCCTACAATGAGCAGTTCTTC. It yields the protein CASGVAAYNEQFF.

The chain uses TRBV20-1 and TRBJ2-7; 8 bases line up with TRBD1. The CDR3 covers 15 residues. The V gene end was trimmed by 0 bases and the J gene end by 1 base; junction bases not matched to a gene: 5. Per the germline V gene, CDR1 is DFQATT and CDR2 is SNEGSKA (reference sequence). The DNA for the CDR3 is TGCAGTGCTAGAGATATCGGACAGGGTTCCTACGAGCAGTACTTC. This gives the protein CSARDIGQGSYEQYF.

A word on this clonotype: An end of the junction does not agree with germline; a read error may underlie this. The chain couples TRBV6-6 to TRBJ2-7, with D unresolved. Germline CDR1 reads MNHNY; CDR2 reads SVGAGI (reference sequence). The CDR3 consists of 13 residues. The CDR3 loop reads CATSYSLDYEQYF. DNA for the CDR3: TGTGCCACCAGTTACTCTTTGGACTACGAGCAGTACTTC.

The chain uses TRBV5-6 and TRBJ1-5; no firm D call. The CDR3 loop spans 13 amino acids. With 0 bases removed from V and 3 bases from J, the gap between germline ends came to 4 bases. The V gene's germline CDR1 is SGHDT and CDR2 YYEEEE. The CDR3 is CASSLGNNQPQHF. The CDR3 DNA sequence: TGTGCCAGCAGCTTGGGAAACAATCAGCCCCAGCATTTT.